This is a list of T cell receptor beta chains from one sample in a study of response to subunit inactivated influenza vaccine. Each CDR3 protein gets one entry after TCRdb re-called the RT-PCR reads with MiXCR. This repertoire shows about 620,000 distinct CDR3 sequences, about 12% found once; its top ten account for around 9.6%. Sample: PBMCs from blood, taken on the day of vaccination. The receptors were gathered from a man between 50 and 59 years old who received an inactivated influenza vaccine. The CDR3 runs from the conserved cysteine through the conserved F or W. A D gene is named only where the DNA matches it firmly. Clone size is not always given. Where it is, it says once, few, many or a class for expanded clones.

d_gene,v_gene,abundance,j_gene,CDR3aa,CDR3nt
TRBD1,TRBV12-3/TRBV12-4,.,TRBJ1-5,CASTRTGGDQPQHF,TGTGCCAGCACCCGGACAGGGGGTGATCAGCCCCAGCATTTT
TRBD2,TRBV7-2,few,TRBJ2-1,CASSSGLAGEREQFF,TGTGCCAGCAGCTCGGGACTAGCGGGAGAGAGGGAGCAGTTCTTC
TRBD2,TRBV29-1,.,TRBJ2-5,CSVGPTSGSQETQYF,TGCAGCGTTGGACCGACTAGCGGGAGCCAAGAGACCCAGTACTTC
.,TRBV5-1,few,TRBJ2-5,CASSSTAFSDDQETQYF,TGCGCCAGCAGCTCGACGGCGTTTTCGGATGACCAAGAGACCCAGTACTTC
TRBD2,TRBV7-9,.,TRBJ2-5,CASRKLAGETQYF,TGTGCCAGCAGAAAACTAGCGGGGGAGACCCAGTACTTC
.,TRBV20-1,.,TRBJ1-5,CSAKQGGVNQPQHF,TGCAGTGCTAAACAGGGAGGTGTCAATCAGCCCCAGCATTTT
TRBD2,TRBV20-1,.,TRBJ2-7,CSARDLSSGKAYEQYF,TGCAGTGCTAGAGATCTTTCAAGCGGGAAAGCCTACGAGCAGTACTTC
TRBD1,TRBV5-1,.,TRBJ1-4,CASSLWDSRGRLDEKLFF,TGCGCCAGCAGCCTATGGGACTCGAGGGGGCGCCTTGATGAAAAACTGTTTTTT
.,TRBV7-8,.,TRBJ2-7,CASSLGGFFYEQYF,TGTGCCAGCAGCTTAGGGGGATTTTTCTACGAGCAGTACTTC
TRBD2,TRBV5-5,.,TRBJ2-3,CASSLVRSGGARDTQYF,TGTGCCAGCAGCTTGGTACGCAGCGGGGGGGCGAGAGATACGCAGTATTTT
TRBD2,TRBV12-3/TRBV12-4,.,TRBJ2-1,CASSLLGRLAGGTSYNEQFF,TGTGCCAGCAGTTTATTGGGGAGACTAGCGGGAGGTACCTCCTACAATGAGCAGTTCTTC
TRBD2,TRBV9,.,TRBJ2-2,CASSVSSGGRNTGELFF,TGTGCCAGCAGCGTTAGTAGCGGGGGACGAAACACCGGGGAGCTGTTTTTT
.,TRBV4-3,few,TRBJ1-1,CASRAGVRNTEAFF,TGCGCCAGCAGGGCAGGGGTCAGGAACACTGAAGCTTTCTTT
TRBD1,TRBV7-2,.,TRBJ2-7,CASSLEGQQSYEQYF,TGTGCCAGCAGCTTAGAGGGACAGCAATCCTACGAGCAGTACTTC
.,TRBV29-1,few,TRBJ1-5,CSVETGRNQPQHF,TGCAGCGTGGAAACAGGGCGCAATCAGCCCCAGCATTTT